These 8 T cell receptor beta chains came from one sample sequenced in a study of human T cells and chemical hapten exposure. Noted time point: patch test 1, 2 weeks after DPC sensitization. Treatment given: therapeutic diphenylcyclopropenone sensitization with weekly scalp DPC. One entry per CDR3 protein results from TCRdb running MiXCR on the RACE reads. This sample has approximately 400,000 distinct CDR3 sequences; around 5% occur once, and the top ten carry around 2%. The source material was whole blood, sampled in connection with sensitization to the hapten diphenylcyclopropenone (DPC). These receptors were taken from a woman aged 45-60 years with alopecia areata. Some clones in this sample may be carry-over from other donors' samples.

Of note for this clonotype: A much larger clonotype is one base distant, so this may be a read error. The chain employs TRBV12-3 or TRBV12-4 and TRBJ2-6; D perhaps matches TRBD2 (5 bases). There are 11 residues in the CDR3. CDR3 DNA: TGTGTCAGCAGTGCGGGCCGCGTCCTGACTTTC. Protein: CVSSAGRVLTF.

This clonotype was recorded many times. The chain joins TRBV29-1 to TRBJ1-1; tentatively, D is TRBD1 (6 bases). The CDR3 is 18 residues long. V was cut by 5 bases and J by 0 bases, with 25 bases left in between. Germline values: CDR1 SQVTM, CDR2 ANQGSEA. This CDR3 is CSVTRGGRGRSMNTEAFF. The CDR3 DNA follows: TGCAGCGTTACAAGGGGGGGCAGAGGCCGATCCATGAACACTGAAGCTTTCTTT. Together with reference TRBV29-1 and TRBJ1-1, the CDR3 gives the full variable domain: SAVISQKPSRDICQRGTSLTIQCQVDSQVTMMFWYRQQPGQSLTLIATANQGSEATYESGFVIDKFPISRPNLTFSTLTVSNMSPEDSSIYLCSVTRGGRGRSMNTEAFFGQGTRLTVV.

This clonotype showed up many times. The rearrangement uses TRBV12-3 or TRBV12-4 and TRBJ1-1; D perhaps matches TRBD1 (5 bases). The V end lost 7 bases, the J end lost 0 bases, and 15 bases lay between the germline ends. The CDR3 consists of 15 residues. The CDR3 region is CASKTRAIMNTEAFF. The CDR3 DNA is TGTGCCAGCAAGACCAGGGCAATCATGAACACTGAAGCTTTCTTT.

Of note for this clonotype: A read error may account for a junction end that differs from germline. The chain recombines TRBV7-9 with TRBJ1-2; weak D call: TRBD1 (5 bases). Looked up from germline, CDR1 is SEHNR and CDR2 is FQNEAQ (reference sequence). The CDR3 runs to 14 residues. CDR3 sequence reads: CASRLEAGTYGYTF. The CDR3 DNA reads as TGTGCCAGCAGATTAGAGGCGGGGACCTATGGCTACACCTTC.

The J gene is TRBJ2-4, the V gene TRBV4-1; 9 bases align to TRBD1. The CDR3 length is 18 residues. The germline V gene encodes CDR1 MGHRA and CDR2 YSYEKL. The junction had 12 bases not matched to a gene; V was cut back by 4 bases and J by 2 bases. CDR3 bases: TGCGCCAGCAGCCCAGGGAGAGGGACAGGGTTAACCAAAAACATTCAGTACTTC. Protein sequence: CASSPGRGTGLTKNIQYF.

This clonotype was picked up many times. The chain joins TRBV2 to TRBJ2-7, with 9 positions matching TRBD2. V shed 3 bases and J 5 bases; nucleotides not matched to a gene: 8. CDR1 SNHLY and CDR2 FYNNEI come from the germline V gene. The CDR3 extends over 15 amino acids. The CDR3 DNA reads TGTGCCAGCAGTGAGCCGTTAGCGGGAGTACACGAGCAGTACTTC. Translation gives CASSEPLAGVHEQYF.

This clonotype was seen only a few times. J is TRBJ2-3 and V is TRBV5-6, with TRBD2 matching over 7 bases. Germline loops: CDR1 SGHDT, CDR2 YYEEEE. V lost 0 bases, J lost 5 bases, and 6 bases stayed unmatched. CDR3 length equals 15 residues. CDR3 coding DNA: TGTGCCAGCAGCTTGGGGGCGGGAGCGGTAGATACGCAGTATTTT. Protein: CASSLGAGAVDTQYF. The full variable domain, in which reference TRBV5-6 and TRBJ2-3 provide the parts outside the CDR3, is DAGVTQSPTHLIKTRGQQVTLRCSPKSGHDTVSWYQQALGQGPQFIFQYYEEEERQRGNFPDRFSGHQFPNYSSELNVNALLLGDSALYLCASSLGAGAVDTQYFGPGTRLTVL.

This clonotype occurred a few times. V and J are TRBV7-8 and TRBJ1-6; D call uncertain. V was clipped by 2 bases and J by 9 bases, with 8 bases between them. The CDR3 sequence is 13 residues long. Germline V gene sequence: CDR1 SGHVS, CDR2 FQNEAQ. CDR3 bases: TGTGCCAGCAGCTTACCGAGCCTTTCACCCCTCCACTTT. Amino acid sequence: CASSLPSLSPLHF.